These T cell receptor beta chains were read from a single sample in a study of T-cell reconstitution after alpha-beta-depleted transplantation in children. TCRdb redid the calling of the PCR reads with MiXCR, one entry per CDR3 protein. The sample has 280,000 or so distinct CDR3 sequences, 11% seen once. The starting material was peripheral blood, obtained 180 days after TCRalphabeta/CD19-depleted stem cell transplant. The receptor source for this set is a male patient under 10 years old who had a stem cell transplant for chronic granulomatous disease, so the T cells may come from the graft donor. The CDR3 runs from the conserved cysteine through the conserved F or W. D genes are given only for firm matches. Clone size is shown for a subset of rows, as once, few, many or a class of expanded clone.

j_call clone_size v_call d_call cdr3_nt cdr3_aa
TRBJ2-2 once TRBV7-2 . TGTGCCAGCAGCTCCCGGAACAGGGACACCGGGGAGCTGTTTTTT CASSSRNRDTGELFF
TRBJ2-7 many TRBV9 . TGTGCCAGCAGCGAGGGGGGGCTATACTACGAGCAGTACTTC CASSEGGLYYEQYF
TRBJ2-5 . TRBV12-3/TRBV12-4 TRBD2 TGTGCCAGCAGTTTTGATCGGGCTAGCGGGAGAAGCCAGCAGGGGACCCAGTACTTC CASSFDRASGRSQQGTQYF
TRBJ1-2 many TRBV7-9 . TGTGCCAGCAGCCCTGCGGGACGTTCCTATGGCTACACCTTC CASSPAGRSYGYTF
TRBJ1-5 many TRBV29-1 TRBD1 TGCAGCGTTACCGGGACAGAAAGCAATCAGCCCCAGCATTTT CSVTGTESNQPQHF
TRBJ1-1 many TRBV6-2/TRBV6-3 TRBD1 TGTGCCAGCAGTCCCCACCGGACAGGGAATACTGAAGCTTTCTTT CASSPHRTGNTEAFF
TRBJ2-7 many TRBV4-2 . TGTGCCAGCAGCCAGGGGGAGGGGAGGGACATCTACGAGCAGTACTTC CASSQGEGRDIYEQYF
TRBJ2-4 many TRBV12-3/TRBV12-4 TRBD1 TGTGCCAGCAGTTTGACCGAAGAGATAGACAGGGAGATAAACATTCAGTACTTC CASSLTEEIDREINIQYF
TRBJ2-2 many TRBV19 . TGTGCCAGTAGTAAAACACCTTACACCGGGGAGCTGTTTTTT CASSKTPYTGELFF
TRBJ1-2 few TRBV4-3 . TGCGCCAGCAGCCAAGTGTACGGGTGGGGGGAGAACTATGGCTACACCTTC CASSQVYGWGENYGYTF
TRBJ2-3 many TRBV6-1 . TGTGCCAGCACCCAACACATTAGCACAGATACGCAGTATTTT CASTQHISTDTQYF
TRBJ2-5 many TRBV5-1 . TGCGCCAGCAGCTTAAAAGAGACCCAGTACTTC CASSLKETQYF
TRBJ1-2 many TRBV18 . TGTGCCAGCTCACCGGGTCGCGATGGCTACACCTTC CASSPGRDGYTF
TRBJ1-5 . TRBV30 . TGTGCCTGGAGTGTATGGGGTAATCAGCCCCAGCATTTT CAWSVWGNQPQHF
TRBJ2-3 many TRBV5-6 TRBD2 TGTGCCAGCAGCCTGACTAGCGCCGACACAGATACGCAGTATTTT CASSLTSADTDTQYF
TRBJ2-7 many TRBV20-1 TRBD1 TGCAGTGCTACCGGGACAGGGGCCCACGAGCAGTACTTC CSATGTGAHEQYF
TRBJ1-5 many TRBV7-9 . TGTGCCAGCAGCTTAAGTGGGGGGGAGGGCAATCAGCCCCAGCATTTT CASSLSGGEGNQPQHF
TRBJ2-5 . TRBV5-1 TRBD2 TGCGCCAGCAGCCACAGTTCCAAGACTAGCGGGGGGGCTTTTGGAGAGACCCAGTACTTC CASSHSSKTSGGAFGETQYF
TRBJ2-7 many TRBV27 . TGTGCCAGCAGTTTATCGAATTCATGGGACGAGCAGTACTTC CASSLSNSWDEQYF
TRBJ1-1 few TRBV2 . TGTGCCAGCAGTGTTGTCATGAACACTGAAGCTTTCTTT CASSVVMNTEAFF
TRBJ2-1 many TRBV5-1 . TGCGCCAGCAGCTTCCAGACTGTATACAATGAGCAGTTCTTC CASSFQTVYNEQFF
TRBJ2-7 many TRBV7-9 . TGTGCCAGCAGCCGACAGGTTAGCCACGAGCAGTACTTC CASSRQVSHEQYF
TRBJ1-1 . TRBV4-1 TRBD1 TGCGCCAGCAGCCAAGGGTGGACAGGGGGTATCATGAACACTGAAGCTTTCTTT CASSQGWTGGIMNTEAFF
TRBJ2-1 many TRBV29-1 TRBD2 TGCAGCGTTGATTTTAGCGGGGGCGCGGAGTTCTTC CSVDFSGGAEFF
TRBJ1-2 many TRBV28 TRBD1 TGTGCCAGCAGTTTCCCGGCAGGGGGCGCCTATGGCTACACCTTC CASSFPAGGAYGYTF